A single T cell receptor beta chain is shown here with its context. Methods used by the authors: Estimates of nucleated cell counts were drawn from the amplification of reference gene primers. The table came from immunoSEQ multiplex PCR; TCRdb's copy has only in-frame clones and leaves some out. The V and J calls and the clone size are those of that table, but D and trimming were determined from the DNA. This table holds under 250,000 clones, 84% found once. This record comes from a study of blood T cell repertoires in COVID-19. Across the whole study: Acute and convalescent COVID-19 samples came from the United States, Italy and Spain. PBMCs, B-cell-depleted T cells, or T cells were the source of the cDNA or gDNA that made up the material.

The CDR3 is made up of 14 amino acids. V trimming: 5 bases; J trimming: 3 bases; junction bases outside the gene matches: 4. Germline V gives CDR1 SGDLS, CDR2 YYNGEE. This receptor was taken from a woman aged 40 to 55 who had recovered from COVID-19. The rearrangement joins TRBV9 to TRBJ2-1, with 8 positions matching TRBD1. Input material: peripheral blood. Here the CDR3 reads CASSLQGDYNEQFF. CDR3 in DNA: TGTGCCAGCAGTCTACAGGGGGACTACAATGAGCAGTTCTTC.